The source of this T cell receptor (beta chain) is a study of blood T cell repertoires in COVID-19. This clone was counted between two and nine times. The V and J ends lost 2 bases and 0 bases, in that order; junction bases with no gene match: 10. The CDR3 spans 19 residues. Germline CDR1 and CDR2: SGHTA and FQGTGA. Data came from immunoSEQ multiplex PCR; TCRdb stores just in-frame clones and leaves some out. This sample has roughly 35,000 clones, with nearly 80% found just once. The sequence was obtained from an elderly man with acute or convalescent COVID-19. Sequenced sample: peripheral blood. The J gene is TRBJ2-1, the V gene TRBV7-3; 10 nucleotides agree with TRBD2. The CDR3 DNA reads as TGTGCCAGCAGCTTAGAGGTTAGCGGGGGGCCCGGCTCCTACAATGAGCAGTTCTTC. It encodes CASSLEVSGGPGSYNEQFF.